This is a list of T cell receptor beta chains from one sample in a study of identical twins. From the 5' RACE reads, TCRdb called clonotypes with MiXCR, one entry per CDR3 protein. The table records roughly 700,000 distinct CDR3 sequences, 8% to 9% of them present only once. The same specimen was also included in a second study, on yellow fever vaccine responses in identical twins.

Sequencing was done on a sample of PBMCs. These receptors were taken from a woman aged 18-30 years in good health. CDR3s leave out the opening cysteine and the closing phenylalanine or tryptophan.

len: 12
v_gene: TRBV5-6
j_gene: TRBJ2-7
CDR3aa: ARSAARLSYEQY

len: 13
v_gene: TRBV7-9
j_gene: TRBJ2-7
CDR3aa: ASSLISGISYEQY

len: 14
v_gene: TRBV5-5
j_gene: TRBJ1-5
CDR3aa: ASSLVIWSSNQPQH

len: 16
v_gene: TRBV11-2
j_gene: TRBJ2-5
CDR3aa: ASSLEGTGAPPGETQY

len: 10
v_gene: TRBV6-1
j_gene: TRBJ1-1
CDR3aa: ASSNKRTEAF

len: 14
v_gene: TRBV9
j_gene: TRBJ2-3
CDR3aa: ASSARLAGPTDTQY

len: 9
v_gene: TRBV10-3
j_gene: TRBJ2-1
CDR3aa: AISDRSEQF

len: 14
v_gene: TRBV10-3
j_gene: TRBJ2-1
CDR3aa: AISEERTSGPNEQF

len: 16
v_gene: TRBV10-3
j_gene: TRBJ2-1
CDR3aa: AISDGSSGGPTLDEQF

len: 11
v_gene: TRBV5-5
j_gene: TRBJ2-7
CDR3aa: ASSRMGTYEQY

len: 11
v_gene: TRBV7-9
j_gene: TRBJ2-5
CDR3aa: ASRPGLEETQY

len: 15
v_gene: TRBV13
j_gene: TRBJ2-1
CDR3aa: ASSQVTGARSYNEQF

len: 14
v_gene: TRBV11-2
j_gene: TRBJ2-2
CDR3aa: ASSWPQGDRTGELF

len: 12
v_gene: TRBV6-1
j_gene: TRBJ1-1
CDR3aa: ASSEGLTNTEAF

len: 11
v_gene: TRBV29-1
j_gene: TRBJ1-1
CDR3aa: SVSAGGAAEAF

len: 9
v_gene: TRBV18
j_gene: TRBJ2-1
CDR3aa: ASSQLAGAR

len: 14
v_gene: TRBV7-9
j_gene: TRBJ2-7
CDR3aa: ASSTPQRGPTYEQY

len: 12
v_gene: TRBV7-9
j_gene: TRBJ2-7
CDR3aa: ASTGTGPTYEQY

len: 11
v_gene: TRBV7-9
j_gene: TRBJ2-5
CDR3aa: ASLRQTQETQY

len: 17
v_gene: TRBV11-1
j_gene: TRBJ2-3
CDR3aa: ASSFPAYRVGDSTDTQY

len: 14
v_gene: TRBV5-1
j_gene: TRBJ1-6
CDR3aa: ASSLEAGAVNSPLH

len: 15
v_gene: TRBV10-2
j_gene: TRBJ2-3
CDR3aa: ASSESGLAASTDTQY

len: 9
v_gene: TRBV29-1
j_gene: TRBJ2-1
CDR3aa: SANLLDEQF

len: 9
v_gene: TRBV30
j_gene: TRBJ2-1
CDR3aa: AWNGFNEQF

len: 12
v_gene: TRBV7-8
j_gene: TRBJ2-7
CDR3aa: ASSPLGGKSEQY

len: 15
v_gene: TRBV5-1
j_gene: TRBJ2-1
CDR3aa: ASSPSGGAILNNEQF

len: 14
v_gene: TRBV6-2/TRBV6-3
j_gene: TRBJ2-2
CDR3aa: ASGHAAGTNTGELF

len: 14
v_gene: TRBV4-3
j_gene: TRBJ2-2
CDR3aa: ASSQDTTGPTGELF

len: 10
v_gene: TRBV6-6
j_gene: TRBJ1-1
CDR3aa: ASSYPGAEAF

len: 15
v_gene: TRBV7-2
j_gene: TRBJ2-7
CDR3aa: ASSLAGPNTAPYEQY

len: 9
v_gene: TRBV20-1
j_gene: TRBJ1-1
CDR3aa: SGTEGTEAF

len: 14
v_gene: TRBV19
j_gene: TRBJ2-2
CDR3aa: ASSLTSTTNTGELF

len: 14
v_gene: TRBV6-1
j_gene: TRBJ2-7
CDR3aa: ASSPLTAFSSYEQY

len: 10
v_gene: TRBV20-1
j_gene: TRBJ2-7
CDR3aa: SAGRPTYEQY

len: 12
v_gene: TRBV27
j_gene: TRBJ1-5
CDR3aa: ASRPDRGDQPQH

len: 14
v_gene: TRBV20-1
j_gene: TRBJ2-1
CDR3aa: SALGLAGGRSGEQF

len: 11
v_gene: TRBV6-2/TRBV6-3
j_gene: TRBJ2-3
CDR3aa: ASSTYRGDTQY

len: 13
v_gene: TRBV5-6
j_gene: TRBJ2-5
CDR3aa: ASSLTSGPRETQY

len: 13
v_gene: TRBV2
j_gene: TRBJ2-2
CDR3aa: ASSESDRGTGELF

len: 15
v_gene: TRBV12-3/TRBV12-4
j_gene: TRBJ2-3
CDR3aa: ASSSGLSGGMADTQY

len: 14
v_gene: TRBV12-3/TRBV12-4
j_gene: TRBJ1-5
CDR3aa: ASSPLIGEGNQPQH

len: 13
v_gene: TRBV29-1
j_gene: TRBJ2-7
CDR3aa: SVEYRGRSGYEQY

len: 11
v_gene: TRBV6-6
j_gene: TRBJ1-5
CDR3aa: ASGEYSNQPQH

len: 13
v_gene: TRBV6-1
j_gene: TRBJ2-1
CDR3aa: ASRPQGVGYNEQF

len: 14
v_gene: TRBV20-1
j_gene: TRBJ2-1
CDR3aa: SARPSGKRSYNEQF

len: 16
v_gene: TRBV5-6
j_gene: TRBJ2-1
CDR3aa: ASSLATSGGLTYNEQF

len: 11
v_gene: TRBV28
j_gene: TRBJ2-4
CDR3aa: AILSRRGNIQY

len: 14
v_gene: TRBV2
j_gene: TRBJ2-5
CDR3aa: ASSNPRTSGKETQY

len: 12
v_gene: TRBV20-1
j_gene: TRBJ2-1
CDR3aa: SATPGQGVNEQF

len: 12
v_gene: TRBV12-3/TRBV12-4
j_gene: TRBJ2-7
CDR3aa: ASSLKLANYEQY

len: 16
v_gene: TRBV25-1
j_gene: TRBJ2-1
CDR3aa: ASSEEWRAGGRYNEQF

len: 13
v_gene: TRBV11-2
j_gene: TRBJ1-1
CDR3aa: ASSLEYGKNTEAF

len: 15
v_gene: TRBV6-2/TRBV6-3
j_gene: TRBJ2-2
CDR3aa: ASSYQGQALNTGELF